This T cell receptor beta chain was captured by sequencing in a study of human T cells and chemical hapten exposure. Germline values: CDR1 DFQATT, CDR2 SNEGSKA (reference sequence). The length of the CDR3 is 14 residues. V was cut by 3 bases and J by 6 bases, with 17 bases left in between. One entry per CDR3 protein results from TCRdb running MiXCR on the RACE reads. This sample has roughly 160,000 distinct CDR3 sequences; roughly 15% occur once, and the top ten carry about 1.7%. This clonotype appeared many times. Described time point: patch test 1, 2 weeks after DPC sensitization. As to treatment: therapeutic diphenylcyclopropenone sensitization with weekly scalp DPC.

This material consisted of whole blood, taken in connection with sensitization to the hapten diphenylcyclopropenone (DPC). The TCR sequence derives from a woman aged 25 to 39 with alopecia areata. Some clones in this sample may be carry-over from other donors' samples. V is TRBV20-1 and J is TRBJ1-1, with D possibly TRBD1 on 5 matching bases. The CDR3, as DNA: TGCAGTGCTAGCGGAAGGGTGGTGGGGGCTGAAGCTTTCTTT. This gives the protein CSASGRVVGAEAFF.